Below, one T cell receptor beta chain is given with its context. Its target is not known. Trimming took off 4 bases at V and 9 bases at J, with 13 bases between the two ends. The CDR3 has 12 amino acids. CDR1 and CDR2 from the germline V gene are MDHEN and SYDVKM. These data come from a study of T-cell memory formation after mild COVID-19. Whole-study results and caveats: Memory from before infection featured some responding clones, which suggests cross-reactive memory joined. Contracting clones from day 15 to 85 had balanced CD4/CD8; later expanders favoured CD4+. Whether day 37 second-wave clones are SARS-CoV-2-specific was not confirmed.

Employing constant-segment primers, 5'RACE generated TCR alpha and TCR beta cDNA libraries bearing sample barcodes and UMIs. TCRdb analysed the 5' RACE reads with MiXCR anew, one entry per CDR3 protein. The sample has around 300,000 distinct CDR3 sequences; approximately 12% are singletons. The sequenced sample consisted of PBMCs or a T cell subset sorted from them (not recorded which). The genes are TRBV28 and TRBJ2-7, with TRBD1 as a possible D gene (6 bases). This clonotype originated in a man younger than 35 who had mild COVID-19 (a few samples of this study predate the infection). Cell type and time point are not known. In nucleotides, the CDR3 is TGTGCCAGCAGTTCACCGGGACAATGGCAGTACGTC. Protein product: CASSSPGQWQYV.